Below are 32 T cell receptor beta chains sequenced from a single sample in a study of blood T cell repertoires in COVID-19. Some clones are missing from TCRdb's copy, which holds only in-frame ones; the method was immunoSEQ multiplex PCR. The sample comprises 300,000 to 450,000 clones, roughly 84% of which are singletons, and 0.9% to 1.2% rests with the top ten. What was sequenced was PBMCs or T cells enriched from blood (not recorded which). These receptors were taken from a woman aged 25 to 45 who had recovered from COVID-19.

The gene calls are TRBV6-6 and TRBJ2-3; 7 bases align to TRBD1. With 7 bases clipped from V and 1 base from J, the junction kept 5 bases outside the gene matches. Germline V gene sequence: CDR1 MNHNY, CDR2 SVGAGI (reference sequence). This CDR3 contains 14 residues. CDR3 sequence reads: CASTPDRGTDTQYF. The CDR3 nucleotides read TGTGCCAGCACCCCCGACAGGGGCACAGATACGCAGTATTTT.

This chain uses TRBV7-8 with TRBJ1-6; TRBD1 agrees at 7 bases. The CDR3 covers 23 residues. Trimming took 5 bases from V and 0 from J; bases not matched to a gene: 25. The germline gives CDR1 SGHVS, CDR2 FQNEAQ. DNA for the CDR3: TGTGCCAGCAGCCACCACCCCGACAGGGAGAACCATGCCCCAAGCTCCTATAATTCACCCCTCCACTTT. This translates into CASSHHPDRENHAPSSYNSPLHF.

This rearrangement joins TRBV18 to TRBJ2-3; a possible D gene is TRBD2 (6 bases). The ends were cut back, 6 bases at V and 2 bases at J, with 15 bases in the middle. The CDR3 is 15 residues long. Germline CDR1 is KGHSH and CDR2 is LQKENI. The CDR3 bases are TGTGCCAGCTCCCAACGGGACTTGCCCACAGATACGCAGTATTTT. It is translated as CASSQRDLPTDTQYF.

The rearrangement uses TRBV7-8 and TRBJ2-7, with TRBD2 as a possible D gene (6 bases). The CDR3 is made up of 13 amino acids. V was pared by 6 bases and J by 4 bases, with 13 bases between. CDR1 SGHVS and CDR2 FQNEAQ come from the germline V gene. The DNA of the CDR3 is TGTGCCAGCAGGCGGACAAGCGGGTACGAGCAGTACTTC. Translating gives CASRRTSGYEQYF.

This chain connects TRBV11-2 to TRBJ2-5; D is unclear. CDR1 and CDR2 (germline): SGHAT, FQNNGV. V was shortened by 0 bases and J by 4 bases, with 12 bases between the two germline ends. The CDR3 runs to 15 residues. The CDR3 spells CASSLDHTSVETQYF. CDR3 nucleotide sequence: TGTGCCAGCAGCTTAGATCATACTTCGGTAGAGACCCAGTACTTC.

The V gene is TRBV28, the J gene TRBJ1-2, with D perhaps matching TRBD1 (6 bases). Trimming took 6 bases from V and 2 from J, leaving 10 bases between them. CDR3 length: 13 amino acids. Germline V gene data show CDR1 as MDHEN and CDR2 as SYDVKM. The CDR3 here is CASRVQGNYGYTF. As DNA, the CDR3 is TGTGCCAGCAGAGTCCAGGGGAACTATGGCTACACCTTC.

V gene TRBV5-4 combines with J gene TRBJ2-1; no definite D call. Germline loops: CDR1 SGHNT, CDR2 YYREEE (reference sequence). This CDR3 region has 15 residues. Trimming took 3 bases from V and 3 from J, leaving 13 bases between them. CDR3 protein: CASSSASANYNEQFF. CDR3 DNA: TGTGCCAGCAGCTCCGCCAGCGCCAACTACAATGAGCAGTTCTTC.

The V and J genes are TRBV5-1 and TRBJ1-4, with TRBD1 matching over 7 bases. Germline CDR1 reads SGHRS; CDR2 reads YFSETQ. CDR3 length equals 13 residues. The V gene end was trimmed by 4 bases and the J gene end by 7 bases; junction bases not matched to a gene: 4. DNA for the CDR3: TGCGCCAGCAGCGTAGGGACAGCTGAAAAACTGTTTTTT. Translating it yields CASSVGTAEKLFF.

V is TRBV6-6 and J is TRBJ2-7; D unclear. Trimming stripped 5 bases from V and 9 bases from J, with 11 bases between. Germline V lookup: CDR1 MNHNY, CDR2 SVGAGI (reference sequence). CDR3 length: 11 amino acids. CDR3 sequence reads: CASSDLRGQYF. CDR3 bases: TGTGCCAGCAGTGACCTCCGAGGGCAGTACTTC.

The V call is TRBV19, the J call TRBJ1-1; 7 positions match TRBD1. The trim removed 6 bases at V and 5 bases at J, leaving 12 bases unmatched. Germline CDR1 and CDR2: LNHDA and SQIVND (reference sequence). CDR3 length equals 15 residues. The CDR3 reads CASRHGRQGTTEAFF. The CDR3 DNA reads TGTGCCAGTAGGCACGGTCGACAGGGTACGACTGAAGCTTTCTTT.

The chain couples TRBV5-1 to TRBJ2-2; D unresolved. Germline V lookup: CDR1 SGHRS, CDR2 YFSETQ. The CDR3 has 17 residues. Between the trimmed V and J ends, which lost 0 bases and 3 bases, there was a span of 15 bases. The CDR3 loop is CASSLGGGAAYTGELFF. The CDR3 DNA follows: TGCGCCAGCAGCTTGGGAGGCGGTGCGGCTTACACCGGGGAGCTGTTTTTT.

Within the sample, this clone is medium-sized. The chain joins TRBV27 to TRBJ2-2; D gene ambiguous. Germline CDR1 MNHEY, CDR2 SMNVEV (reference sequence). V was cut by 3 bases and J by 1 base, with 6 bases left in between. The CDR3 runs to 14 residues. CDR3 in DNA: TGTGCCAGCAGTTTCGAGGTGAACACCGGGGAGCTGTTTTTT. This translates into CASSFEVNTGELFF.

V gene TRBV12-5 combines with J gene TRBJ1-5; tentatively, D is TRBD1 (6 bases). The germline V and J ends were trimmed by 0 bases and 4 bases, with 22 bases remaining between them. CDR1 LGHNT and CDR2 FRNRAP come from the germline V gene. This CDR3 has 19 residues. The DNA for the CDR3 is TGTGCTAGTGGTTTGGTAGTCTCCCCCACAGGGCAGAGGAATCAGCCCCAGCATTTT. Translated, it gives CASGLVVSPTGQRNQPQHF.

V is TRBV7-8 and J is TRBJ1-5; D may be TRBD1 (5 bases). Germline CDR1 reads SGHVS; CDR2 reads FQNEAQ. The CDR3 extends over 14 amino acids. V lost 5 bases and J lost 4, with 12 bases in between. The CDR3 region is CASSKDMGNQPQHF. The CDR3 nucleotides are TGTGCCAGCAGCAAGGACATGGGGAATCAGCCCCAGCATTTT.

The chain recombines TRBV7-8 with TRBJ2-1, with D possibly TRBD2 on 6 matching bases. V lost 5 bases and J lost 4, with 18 bases in between. CDR3 length: 16 amino acids. Germline assignment: CDR1 SGHVS and CDR2 FQNEAQ. CDR3 region: CASSRGSGVGYNEQFF. CDR3 nucleotides: TGTGCCAGCAGCCGGGGGTCCGGGGTCGGGTACAATGAGCAGTTCTTC.

The chain uses TRBV7-8 and TRBJ1-2, with 8 nucleotides matching TRBD1. Trimming took 4 bases from V and 2 from J; bases not matched to a gene: 9. The CDR3 consists of 16 residues. Germline V gene lookup returns CDR1 SGHVS and CDR2 FQNEAQ. The CDR3 nucleotides read TGTGCCAGCAGCTCACTCCAGGGGGCGAAAAACTATGGCTACACCTTC. Translation gives CASSSLQGAKNYGYTF. The entire variable domain, with the rest obtained from reference TRBV7-8 and TRBJ1-2, is as follows: GAGVSQSPRYKVAKRGQDVALRCDPISGHVSLFWYQQALGQGPEFLTYFQNEAQLDKSGLPSDRFFAERPEGSVSTLKIQRTQQEDSAVYLCASSSLQGAKNYGYTFGSGTRLTVV.

The chain employs TRBV27 and TRBJ2-3, with a tentative D call TRBD2 (7 bases). Trimming left V 7 bases short and J 5 bases short, with 19 bases between. From germline, CDR1 is MNHEY and CDR2 SMNVEV (reference sequence). The CDR3 has 15 residues. The CDR3, as DNA: TGTGCCAGCACCCTTCGGGTAGGGGGGGGAGATACGCAGTATTTT. As protein: CASTLRVGGGDTQYF.

The J gene is TRBJ2-2, the V gene TRBV2; 8 bases line up with TRBD2. Trimming removed 2 bases from V and 3 bases from J; junction bases left unmatched: 11. CDR3 length: 18 residues. The V gene's germline CDR1 is SNHLY and CDR2 FYNNEI. CDR3 sequence: CASSETSGLAFDTGELFF. CDR3 nucleotides: TGTGCCAGCAGTGAAACTAGCGGACTCGCGTTTGACACCGGGGAGCTGTTTTTT.

This clone was detected only once. The chain joins TRBV7-8 to TRBJ1-1; D gene ambiguous. The germline gives CDR1 SGHVS, CDR2 FQNEAQ. V was cut by 2 bases and J by 1 base, with 5 bases left in between. The CDR3 has 13 amino acids. CDR3 in amino acids: CASSLTSNTEAFF. CDR3 bases: TGTGCCAGCAGCTTAACATCGAACACTGAAGCTTTCTTT. The full variable domain, with the rest looked up from reference TRBV7-8 and TRBJ1-1, is GAGVSQSPRYKVAKRGQDVALRCDPISGHVSLFWYQQALGQGPEFLTYFQNEAQLDKSGLPSDRFFAERPEGSVSTLKIQRTQQEDSAVYLCASSLTSNTEAFFGQGTRLTVV.

The J gene is TRBJ2-1, the V gene TRBV4-1, with 14 bases fitting TRBD2. The length of the CDR3 is 18 residues. V was pared by 1 base and J by 9 bases, with 11 bases of the junction left unmatched. Germline V CDR1 and CDR2: MGHRA, YSYEKL. In DNA form, the CDR3 reads TGCGCCAGCAGCCAAGGGTTGGGGACTAGCGGGGGACCTGCTGAGCAGTTCTTC. This encodes CASSQGLGTSGGPAEQFF.

V gene TRBV6-2 or TRBV6-3 combines with J gene TRBJ2-1, with 7 nucleotides matching TRBD1. V gave up 1 base and J gave up 5 bases; unmatched junction bases: 8. The CDR3 extends over 16 amino acids. Germline V gene lookup returns CDR1 MNHEY and CDR2 SVGEGT. The CDR3 DNA follows: TGTGCCAGCAGTTACTTTCCCCCAACAGGGGACAATGAGCAGTTCTTC. It codes for CASSYFPPTGDNEQFF.

This rearrangement joins TRBV2 to TRBJ2-2; 8 bases are shared with TRBD2. The V and J ends lost 6 bases and 7 bases, in that order; junction bases with no gene match: 7. The CDR3 is 14 amino acids. Looked up from germline, CDR1 is SNHLY and CDR2 is FYNNEI. CDR3 nucleotides: TGTGCCAGCAGGTCGGGGGGGCTCGGCGGGGAGCTGTTTTTT. Its translation: CASRSGGLGGELFF.

V gene TRBV14 combines with J gene TRBJ2-5; 8 nucleotides align to TRBD2. The V and J ends lost 4 bases and 6 bases, in that order; junction bases with no gene match: 10. CDR1 and CDR2 (germline): SGHDN, FVKESK. The CDR3 extends over 15 amino acids. This CDR3 reads CASSPPGGGVKTQYF. In nucleotides, the CDR3 is TGTGCCAGCAGCCCCCCGGGGGGGGGCGTAAAGACCCAGTACTTC.

The chain joins TRBV7-9 to TRBJ1-3; no clear D. V dropped 3 bases and J dropped 4 bases, with 13 bases sitting between them. The CDR3 runs to 15 residues. The germline V gene has CDR1 SEHNR and CDR2 FQNEAQ (reference sequence). The CDR3 region has the DNA TGTGCCAGCAGCTTTGGGAGGCTTGGGGGAAACACCATATATTTT. Translating gives CASSFGRLGGNTIYF.

CDR3 DNA sequence: TGTGCCACCAGTGATTTGTTGGATGGACAGGGACCAGATACGCAGTATTTT. It specifies CATSDLLDGQGPDTQYF. V gene TRBV24-1 combines with J gene TRBJ2-3; TRBD1 aligns across 8 bases. The CDR3 totals 17 residues. Germline loops: CDR1 KGHDR, CDR2 SFDVKD. J lost 4 bases, V lost 0 bases, and 8 bases had no gene match.

Remarks on this clone: At the DNA level, this CDR3 is encoded by other sequences in the same sample as well. The rearrangement links TRBV7-9 to TRBJ1-2, with D hard to call. The CDR3 contains 12 residues. Germline CDR1 reads SEHNR; CDR2 reads FQNEAQ (reference sequence). Trimming took off 6 bases at V and 4 bases at J, with 9 bases between the two ends. The CDR3 here is CASSRTGYGYTF. The CDR3 coding sequence is TGTGCCAGCAGTCGCACCGGCTATGGCTACACCTTC. The full variable domain, with the rest looked up from reference TRBV7-9 and TRBJ1-2, is DTGVSQNPRHKITKRGQNVTFRCDPISEHNRLYWYRQTLGQGPEFLTYFQNEAQLEKSRLLSDRFSAERPKGSFSTLEIQRTEQGDSAMYLCASSRTGYGYTFGSGTRLTVV.

The chain couples TRBV6-5 to TRBJ2-7; the D gene is possibly TRBD2 (5 bases). V shed 7 bases and J shed 0 bases, with 13 bases lying between them. This CDR3 has 14 residues. Germline V gene sequence: CDR1 MNHEY, CDR2 SVGAGI. The DNA for the CDR3 is TGTGCCAGCACTCTCGACTACGTCTCCTACGAGCAGTACTTC. It specifies CASTLDYVSYEQYF.

CDR3 sequence: CASNIQGSGNTIYF. For the CDR3, the DNA is TGTGCCAGCAATATACAGGGGTCTGGAAACACCATATATTTT. The chain recombines TRBV28 with TRBJ1-3; 7 bases fit TRBD1. The trim removed 7 bases at V and 1 base at J, leaving 4 bases unmatched. Germline V gene lookup returns CDR1 MDHEN and CDR2 SYDVKM. This CDR3 contains 14 residues.

This clone was observed a single time. The chain joins TRBV24-1 to TRBJ2-5; 11 bases match TRBD2. In germline, CDR1 is KGHDR, CDR2 SFDVKD. This CDR3 contains 15 residues. The junction had 6 bases not matched to a gene; V was cut back by 7 bases and J by 3 bases. The DNA for the CDR3 is TGTGCCACCAGCGATGAGACTAGCGGGGAAGAGACCCAGTACTTC. Amino acid sequence: CATSDETSGEETQYF.

This chain links TRBV19 with TRBJ1-5, with unresolved D. V was trimmed by 10 bases and J by 3 bases, leaving 10 bases between them. Germline V gene data show CDR1 as LNHDA and CDR2 as SQIVND (reference sequence). The CDR3 totals 12 residues. This CDR3 reads CATRGNNQPQHF. The CDR3 DNA reads as TGTGCCACGAGAGGGAACAATCAGCCCCAGCATTTT.

The chain joins TRBV28 to TRBJ1-3; TRBD1 might be the D (5 bases). The V gene's germline CDR1 is MDHEN and CDR2 SYDVKM. Trimming left V 7 bases short and J 0 bases short, with 13 bases between. There are 15 residues in the CDR3. CDR3: CASTRQTPSGNTIYF. CDR3 bases: TGTGCCAGCACCAGACAGACCCCCTCTGGAAACACCATATATTTT.

The rearrangement joins TRBV7-7 to TRBJ1-1; D might be TRBD1 (5 bases). CDR3 size: 15 residues. V lost 1 base to trimming and J lost 3 bases, with 12 bases between them. Per germline, CDR1 SSHAT and CDR2 FNYEAQ (reference sequence). For the CDR3, the DNA is TGTGCCAGCAGCTTAGTCGAGACAGCACACACTGAAGCTTTCTTT. Residues: CASSLVETAHTEAFF.